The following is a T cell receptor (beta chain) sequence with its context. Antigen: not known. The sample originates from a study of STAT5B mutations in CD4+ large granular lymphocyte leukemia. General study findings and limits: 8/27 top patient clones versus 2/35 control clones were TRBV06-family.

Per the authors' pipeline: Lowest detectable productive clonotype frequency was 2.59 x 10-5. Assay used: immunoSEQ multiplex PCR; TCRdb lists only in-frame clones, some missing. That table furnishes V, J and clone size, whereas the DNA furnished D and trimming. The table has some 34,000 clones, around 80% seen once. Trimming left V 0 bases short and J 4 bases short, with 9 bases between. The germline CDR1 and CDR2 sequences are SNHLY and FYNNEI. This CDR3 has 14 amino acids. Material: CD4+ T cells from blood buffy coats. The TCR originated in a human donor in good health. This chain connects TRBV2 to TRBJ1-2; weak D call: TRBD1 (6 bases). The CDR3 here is CASSEAGGIYGYTF. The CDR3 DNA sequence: TGTGCCAGCAGTGAAGCGGGGGGCATCTATGGCTACACCTTC.